What follows are 21 T cell receptor beta chains derived from one specimen sequenced in a study of T cells after yellow fever vaccination (dated by TCRdb to between 2018 and 2021). Explained via the paper, the treatment or condition label denotes: live attenuated yellow fever vaccine strain. Libraries were made using 5' RACE. Sequencing was performed on an Illumina HiSeq 2500. The raw public data were reprocessed by TCRdb itself: fastp quality trimming at Q25, MiXCR clonotype calling, in-frame beta chains only. One record per CDR3 amino acid sequence lists the most common genes and DNA. The sample table holds some 150,000 distinct CDR3 sequences, of which just over 6.5% were seen once. The ten largest clones represent approximately 0.64% of the sample. The specimen was CD4+ T cells sorted from PBMCs, collected 10 days after the yellow fever booster vaccination. The receptors come from a man aged 25-45 years who received the YFV17D yellow fever vaccine.

This clonotype was counted only a few times. The genes are TRBV18 and TRBJ2-1; D is unresolved. The V gene's germline CDR1 is KGHSH and CDR2 LQKENI. The CDR3 length is 16 residues. The V gene lost 3 bases and the J gene lost 2 bases, with 14 bases spanning the gap. Written as DNA, the CDR3 is TGTGCCAGCTCACCCTTTCCGAGTTCAACCTACAATGAGCAGTTCTTC. Its protein is CASSPFPSSTYNEQFF.

This clonotype was recorded at least ten times. The V call is TRBV6-5, the J call TRBJ2-1; possible D gene TRBD2, 5 bases. The CDR3 totals 13 residues. V lost 6 bases and J lost 6, with 12 bases in between. The germline V gene has CDR1 MNHEY and CDR2 SVGAGI. CDR3 nucleotides: TGTGCCAGCAGACCGACTACCTTCAATGAGCAGTTCTTC. Its translation is CASRPTTFNEQFF.

This clonotype has at least ten counts. The chain couples TRBV20-1 to TRBJ2-1; 14 bases fit TRBD2. The germline V gene has CDR1 DFQATT and CDR2 SNEGSKA (reference sequence). Trimming removed 4 bases from V and 3 bases from J; junction bases left unmatched: 8. There are 17 residues in the CDR3. The CDR3 loop reads CSATTSGRAVLYNEQFF. CDR3 nucleotide sequence: TGCAGTGCTACGACTAGCGGGAGGGCGGTTCTCTACAATGAGCAGTTCTTC.

This clonotype has a handful of counts. The chain is built from TRBV5-1 and TRBJ2-5; D uncertain. Trimming cost V 4 bases and J 0 bases, with 19 bases left between them. The germline gives CDR1 SGHRS, CDR2 YFSETQ. CDR3 length equals 17 residues. CDR3 sequence reads: CASSLGMSKLYQETQYF. The CDR3 nucleotides read TGCGCCAGCAGCCTGGGGATGAGTAAGTTGTACCAAGAGACCCAGTACTTC.

This clonotype appeared a few times. The V gene is TRBV27, the J gene TRBJ2-4; no reliable D call. CDR3 size: 13 residues. The V end was cut by 8 bases, the J end by 11 bases, with 19 bases between. Germline values: CDR1 MNHEY, CDR2 SMNVEV (reference sequence). In nucleotides, the CDR3 is TGTGCCAGCTCGACGCGGCCCGGTTACTTTCAGTACTTC. It translates to CASSTRPGYFQYF.

This clonotype was counted ten times or more. The genes are TRBV6-2 or TRBV6-3 and TRBJ2-2; a possible D gene is TRBD1 (6 bases). CDR1 is MNHEY and CDR2 is SVGEGT in the germline V gene. CDR3 length equals 15 residues. V was trimmed by 2 bases and J by 8 bases, leaving 15 bases between them. CDR3 coding DNA: TGTGCCAGCAGTTACGGGCAGGGGCGAAAGGGGGAGCTGTTTTTT. This translates into CASSYGQGRKGELFF.

This clonotype was seen repeatedly, ten times or more. The V call is TRBV27, the J call TRBJ2-1; D may be TRBD1 (5 bases). The CDR3 is 16 residues long. The ends were cut back, 6 bases at V and 4 bases at J, with 19 bases in the middle. Germline V CDR1 and CDR2: MNHEY, SMNVEV (reference sequence). CDR3 sequence: CASRTRAHLNYNEQFF. The CDR3 DNA reads as TGTGCCAGCAGGACCAGGGCACACCTTAATTACAATGAGCAGTTCTTC.

At least ten counts were recorded for this clonotype. The chain employs TRBV5-6 and TRBJ2-1; 7 bases line up with TRBD2. Trimming took 1 base from V and 4 from J; bases not matched to a gene: 8. Per the germline V gene, CDR1 is SGHDT and CDR2 is YYEEEE. The CDR3 is made up of 16 amino acids. CDR3 DNA sequence: TGTGCCAGCAGCTTGTCGGTTACTAGCGCTTACAATGAGCAGTTCTTC. Protein: CASSLSVTSAYNEQFF.

This clonotype showed up many times. The rearrangement uses TRBV3-1 and TRBJ2-3, with 11 positions matching TRBD2. V lost 5 bases to trimming and J lost 4 bases; unmatched junction nucleotides: 5. The CDR3 is 15 residues long. Germline values: CDR1 LGHDT, CDR2 YNNKEL (reference sequence). The CDR3 loop reads CASSTLAGDADTQYF. The CDR3 region has the DNA TGTGCCAGCAGCACACTAGCGGGAGATGCAGATACGCAGTATTTT.

In its sample, this clonotype was seen many times. V and J are TRBV4-2 and TRBJ2-7; 11 bases match TRBD2. Trimming at V came to 0 bases and at J to 2 bases, leaving 12 bases not matched to a gene. The CDR3 totals 19 residues. CDR1 LGHNA and CDR2 YNFKEQ come from the germline V gene. CDR3 in amino acids: CASSQDGVVLSGRAYEQYF. The CDR3 DNA is TGTGCCAGCAGCCAAGATGGGGTGGTCCTTAGCGGGAGGGCCTACGAGCAGTACTTC.

This clonotype came up many times. The chain carries TRBV7-2 and TRBJ2-1; no reliable D call. Trimming stripped 0 bases from V and 4 bases from J, with 4 bases between. Germline CDR1 and CDR2: SGHTA and FQGNSA. The CDR3 totals 13 residues. CDR3 DNA: TGTGCCAGCAGCTTAGCAACGTACAATGAGCAGTTCTTC. It specifies CASSLATYNEQFF.

This clonotype was picked up a small number of times. This chain links TRBV7-2 with TRBJ2-7, with D possibly TRBD2 on 6 matching bases. The CDR3 is made up of 12 amino acids. Trimming pared 8 bases from V and 2 bases from J, leaving 10 bases between. Germline V gene data show CDR1 as SGHTA and CDR2 as FQGNSA. CDR3: CASGRGTYEQYF. The CDR3 bases are TGTGCCAGCGGGCGGGGAACCTACGAGCAGTACTTC.

Many counts were recorded for this clonotype. This chain connects TRBV28 to TRBJ2-7; D is possibly TRBD2 (5 bases). The length of the CDR3 is 14 residues. Per germline, CDR1 MDHEN and CDR2 SYDVKM. V dropped 8 bases and J dropped 0 bases, with 14 bases sitting between them. Here the CDR3 DNA reads TGTGCCAGCCGAGGCCTGGGGAGCTCCTACGAGCAGTACTTC. Its translation: CASRGLGSSYEQYF.

This clonotype showed up many times. The chain employs TRBV6-1 and TRBJ2-1, with TRBD2 as a possible D gene (5 bases). CDR3 length equals 16 residues. The germline V gene encodes CDR1 MNHNS and CDR2 SASEGT. Between the trimmed V and J ends, which lost 6 bases and 0 bases, there was a span of 15 bases. The DNA of the CDR3 is TGTGCCAGCAGAGGGCCAATTGAGGGCTCCTACAATGAGCAGTTCTTC. Translated: CASRGPIEGSYNEQFF.

This clonotype was seen ten or more times. The gene calls are TRBV2 and TRBJ2-1; the match to TRBD2 covers 10 bases. Trimming took 2 bases from V and 4 from J; bases not matched to a gene: 5. The CDR3 runs to 16 residues. Germline CDR1 reads SNHLY; CDR2 reads FYNNEI. CDR3 protein: CASSEQGLAVYNEQFF. DNA of the CDR3: TGTGCCAGCAGTGAACAAGGACTAGCGGTTTACAATGAGCAGTTCTTC.

This clonotype was picked up many times. This chain joins TRBV7-2 and TRBJ2-1; no reliable D call. The V gene lost 5 bases and the J gene lost 8 bases, with 10 bases spanning the gap. The CDR3 is 12 residues long. Germline loops: CDR1 SGHTA, CDR2 FQGNSA. The CDR3 spells CASSPPVDEQFF. In DNA form, the CDR3 reads TGTGCCAGCAGCCCTCCGGTGGATGAGCAGTTCTTC.

This clonotype occurred a few times. The chain couples TRBV9 to TRBJ2-1; D is unresolved. CDR3 length: 15 residues. Trimming removed 0 bases at V and 0 bases at J, with 7 bases between. Germline values: CDR1 SGDLS, CDR2 YYNGEE. This chain's CDR3 is CASSVVGSSYNEQFF. CDR3 in DNA: TGTGCCAGCAGCGTAGTAGGAAGCTCCTACAATGAGCAGTTCTTC.

This clonotype was seen repeatedly, ten times or more. The chain uses TRBV11-2 and TRBJ2-3; no clear D. Per germline, CDR1 SGHAT and CDR2 FQNNGV. The V and J ends lost 0 bases and 7 bases respectively, with 14 bases between them. The length of the CDR3 is 15 residues. The CDR3 region has the DNA TGTGCCAGCAGCTTAGATGAACGGGCTACGTATACGCAGTATTTT. Its translation is CASSLDERATYTQYF.

In its sample, this clonotype was seen many times. The chain combines TRBV5-1 with TRBJ2-7; no firm D call. The CDR3 totals 13 residues. Germline values: CDR1 SGHRS, CDR2 YFSETQ. Trimming left V 1 base short and J 1 base short, with 6 bases between. The CDR3 spells CASSLQQSYEQYF. DNA of the CDR3: TGCGCCAGCAGCTTGCAGCAGTCCTACGAGCAGTACTTC.

The CDR3 reads CASSFSTTGVREQYF. CDR3 DNA sequence: TGTGCCAGCAGTTTCAGCACGACAGGGGTGAGGGAGCAGTACTTC. The chain recombines TRBV27 with TRBJ2-7; 8 positions match TRBD1. V lost 3 bases and J lost 7; bases outside the gene matches: 11. CDR1 is MNHEY and CDR2 is SMNVEV in the germline V gene (reference sequence). The CDR3 consists of 15 residues.

This clonotype appeared many times. CDR3 residues: CASSWDRGYANTEAFF. The CDR3 nucleotides read TGCGCCAGCAGCTGGGACAGGGGTTACGCTAACACTGAAGCTTTCTTT. This chain connects TRBV5-1 to TRBJ1-1; TRBD1 matches at 10 bases. CDR3 length equals 16 residues. Per the germline V gene, CDR1 is SGHRS and CDR2 is YFSETQ. J was trimmed by 2 bases and V by 3 bases; bases with no gene match: 7. Full variable domain (outside the CDR3, taken from reference TRBV5-1 and TRBJ1-1): KAGVTQTPRYLIKTRGQQVTLSCSPISGHRSVSWYQQTPGQGLQFLFEYFSETQRNKGNFPGRFSGRQFSNSRSEMNVSTLELGDSALYLCASSWDRGYANTEAFFGQGTRLTVV.